A single T cell receptor beta chain is shown here with its context. What it recognizes is unknown. Assay used: immunoSEQ multiplex PCR; TCRdb lists only in-frame clones, some missing. The sample carries around 35,000 clones, roughly 80% recorded once. This sample is drawn from a study of OX40 agonist ivuxolimab in advanced cancers. Study-level findings and limits: Expanded clones tended on average to be more numerous among CD8+ T cells than CD4+.

Germline-derived CDR1 and CDR2 are SGHNT and YYREEE (reference sequence). The V end was cut by 4 bases, the J end by 1 base, with 19 bases between. This CDR3 spans 17 amino acids. Patients were ineligible given autoimmune disease history or systemic immunosuppression. The chain is built from TRBV5-4 and TRBJ2-3; D may be TRBD1 (6 bases). Sequenced material: CD4+ or CD8+ T cells sorted from blood, taken in a trial of the OX40 agonist ivuxolimab. This sequence originates from an adult with an advanced solid tumor such as melanoma, head and neck, liver or kidney cancer. This CDR3 reads CASSPAEGRGGTDTQYF. CDR3 nucleotides: TGTGCCAGCAGCCCGGCCGAGGGCAGGGGCGGCACAGATACGCAGTATTTT. The full variable domain, in which reference TRBV5-4 and TRBJ2-3 provide the parts outside the CDR3, is ETGVTQSPTHLIKTRGQQVTLRCSSQSGHNTVSWYQQALGQGPQFIFQYYREEENGRGNFPPRFSGLQFPNYSSELNVNALELDDSALYLCASSPAEGRGGTDTQYFGPGTRLTVL.